This T cell receptor (beta chain) was identified during a study of T cell changes during pregnancy in multiple sclerosis. Between the trimmed V and J ends, which lost 1 base and 2 bases, there was a span of 6 bases. The CDR3 runs to 14 residues. The germline CDR1 and CDR2 sequences are SGHAT and FQNNGV. Clones were read by immunoSEQ multiplex PCR, and TCRdb kept only the in-frame ones, dropping some. The table lists about 61,000 clones, just under 90% of them singletons. The clonotype comes from a female donor in good health, enrolled as a control in a pregnancy study. The chain uses TRBV11-2 and TRBJ1-3; D gene uncertain. The sequencing used peripheral blood, collected in the first trimester of pregnancy. The CDR3 region is CASSLVSPGNTIYF. As DNA, the CDR3 is TGTGCCAGCAGCTTAGTTAGTCCTGGAAACACCATATATTTT.